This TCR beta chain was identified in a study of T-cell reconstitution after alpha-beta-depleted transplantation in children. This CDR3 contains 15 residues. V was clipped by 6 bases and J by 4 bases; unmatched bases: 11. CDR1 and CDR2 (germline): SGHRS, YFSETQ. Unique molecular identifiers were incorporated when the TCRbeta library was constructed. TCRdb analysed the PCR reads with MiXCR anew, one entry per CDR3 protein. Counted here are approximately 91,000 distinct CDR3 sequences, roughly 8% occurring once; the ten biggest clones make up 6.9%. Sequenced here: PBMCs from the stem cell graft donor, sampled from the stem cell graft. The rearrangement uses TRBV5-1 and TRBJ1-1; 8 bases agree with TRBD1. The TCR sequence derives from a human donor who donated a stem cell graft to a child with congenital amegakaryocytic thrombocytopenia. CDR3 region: CASTALTGVGTEAFF. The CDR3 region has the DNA TGCGCCAGCACCGCCCTGACAGGGGTTGGCACTGAAGCTTTCTTT.